The clone carrying this T cell receptor (beta chain) was detected many times. This CDR3 is 16 amino acids long. J was trimmed by 2 bases and V by 5 bases; bases with no gene match: 10. Germline V gene lookup returns CDR1 SGHTA and CDR2 FQGNSA. These data come from a study of T-cell reconstitution after alpha-beta-depleted transplantation in children. This sample's TCRbeta library carried unique molecular identifier barcodes. TCRdb re-derived calls from the PCR reads in MiXCR, one entry per CDR3 protein. Among about 200,000 distinct CDR3 sequences listed, about 6% were seen once. This TCR was recovered from a girl in the first two years of life with combined immunodeficiency, due to receive a stem cell transplant. V usage is TRBV7-2 and J usage is TRBJ2-3, with 7 bases fitting TRBD1. The starting material was PBMCs, obtained before TCRalphabeta/CD19-depleted stem cell transplant. DNA for the CDR3: TGTGCCAGCAGCCTACTAGGACAGGTTCCCACAGATACGCAGTATTTT. Amino acids: CASSLLGQVPTDTQYF. Supplemented by reference TRBV7-2 and TRBJ2-3, the full variable domain reads GAGVSQSPSNKVTEKGKDVELRCDPISGHTALYWYRQSLGQGLEFLIYFQGNSAPDKSGLPSDRFSAERTGGSVSTLTIQRTQQEDSAVYLCASSLLGQVPTDTQYFGPGTRLTVL.